This entry features one T cell receptor beta chain sequence. This clonotype was seen many times. Its antigen is currently not known. Base qualities are not recorded, but no much larger clone differs from it by a single base. This specimen comes from a study of T cell repertoires in cytomegalovirus infection (dated by TCRdb to between 2018 and 2021). Broadly, across the study: Donor HLA type was relevant to the analysis, as public TCR beta signatures indicated carriage of CMV infection together with the matching HLA type.

Beyond this particular receptor, the publication reports: The ex vivo response was dominated by HLA-C-restricted CMV-specific TCR beta clonotypes, which also provided the single most frequent clonotype in two of eight donors. In both this cohort and an independent roughly 350-donor cohort, the cumulative frequency of public TCR beta family members distinguished carriers of CMV infection plus the relevant HLA type.

Trimming costs V 1 base and J 5 bases, and their ends lie 10 bases apart. The germline V gene encodes CDR1 SGHTA and CDR2 FQGNSA. The CDR3 has 14 amino acids, counting the end cysteine and phenylalanine. Only the CDR3 portion is preserved as DNA: 42 bases, with reading frame beginning at the first base. Instrument used: Illumina HiSeq 1500. The public reads were run again by TCRdb, first through fastp at Q25 and then through MiXCR, and only productive beta chains were kept. Each CDR3 protein appears once, grouped with its most common genes and DNA. The sample profile shows more than 400,000 distinct CDR3 sequences; around 27% of them were found once. The ten largest clones take up under 15% of the sample.

The rearrangement joined TRBV7-2 to TRBJ2-3, with TRBD2 perhaps the D gene, on 6 matching bases. The sequenced sample consisted of PBMCs. The receptor was isolated from a human donor in good health (CMV status not recorded). Some clones in this sample may be carry-over from other donors' samples. The DNA sequence is TGTGCCAGCAGCTTAGACGGGAGTGAAGATACGCAGTATTTT. It encodes CASSLDGSEDTQYF.